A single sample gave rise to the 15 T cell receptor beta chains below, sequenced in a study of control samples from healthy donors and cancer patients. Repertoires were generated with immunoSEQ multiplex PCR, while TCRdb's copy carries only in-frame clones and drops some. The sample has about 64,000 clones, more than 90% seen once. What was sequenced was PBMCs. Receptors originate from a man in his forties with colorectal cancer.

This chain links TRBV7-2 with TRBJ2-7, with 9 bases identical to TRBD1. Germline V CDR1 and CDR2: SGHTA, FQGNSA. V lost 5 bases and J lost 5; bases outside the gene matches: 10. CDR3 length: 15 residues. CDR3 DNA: TGTGCCAGCAGCCCCGGGACAGGGCAGAAAAACGAGCAGTACTTC. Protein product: CASSPGTGQKNEQYF. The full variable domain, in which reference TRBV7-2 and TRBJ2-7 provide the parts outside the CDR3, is GAGVSQSPSNKVTEKGKDVELRCDPISGHTALYWYRQSLGQGLEFLIYFQGNSAPDKSGLPSDRFSAERTGGSVSTLTIQRTQQEDSAVYLCASSPGTGQKNEQYFGPGTRLTVT.

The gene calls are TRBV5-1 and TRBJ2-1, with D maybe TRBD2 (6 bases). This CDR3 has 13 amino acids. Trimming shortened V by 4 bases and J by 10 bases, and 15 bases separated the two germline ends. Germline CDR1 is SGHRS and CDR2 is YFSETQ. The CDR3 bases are TGCGCCAGCAGCCCCCTAGGAGGGCTAGAGCAGTTCTTC. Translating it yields CASSPLGGLEQFF.

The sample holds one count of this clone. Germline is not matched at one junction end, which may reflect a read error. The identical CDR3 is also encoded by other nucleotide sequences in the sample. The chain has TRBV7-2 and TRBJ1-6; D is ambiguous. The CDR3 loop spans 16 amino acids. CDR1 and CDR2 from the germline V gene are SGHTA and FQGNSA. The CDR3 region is CASSLNPPKNNSPLHF. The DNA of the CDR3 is TGTGCCAGCAGCTTAAATCCTCCCAAAAATAATTCACCCCTTCACTTT.

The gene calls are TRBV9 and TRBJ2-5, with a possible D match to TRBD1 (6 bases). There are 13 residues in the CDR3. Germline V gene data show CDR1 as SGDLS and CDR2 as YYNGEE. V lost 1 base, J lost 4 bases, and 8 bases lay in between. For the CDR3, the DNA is TGTGCCAGCAGCGTAACAGGGATAGAGACCCAGTACTTC. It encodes CASSVTGIETQYF.

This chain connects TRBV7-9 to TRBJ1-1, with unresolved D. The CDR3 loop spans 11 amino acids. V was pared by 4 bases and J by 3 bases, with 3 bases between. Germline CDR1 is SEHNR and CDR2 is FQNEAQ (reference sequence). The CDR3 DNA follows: TGTGCCAGCAGCTACCACACTGAAGCTTTCTTT. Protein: CASSYHTEAFF.

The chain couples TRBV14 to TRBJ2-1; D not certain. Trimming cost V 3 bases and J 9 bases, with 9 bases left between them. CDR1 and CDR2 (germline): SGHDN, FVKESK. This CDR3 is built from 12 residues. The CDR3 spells CASSHGRGEQFF. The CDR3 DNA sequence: TGTGCCAGCAGCCATGGAAGAGGTGAGCAGTTCTTC.

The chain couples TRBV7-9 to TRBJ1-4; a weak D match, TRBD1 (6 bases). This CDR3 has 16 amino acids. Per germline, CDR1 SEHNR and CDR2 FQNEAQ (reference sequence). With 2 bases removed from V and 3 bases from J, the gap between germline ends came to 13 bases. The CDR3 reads CASSLSGARANEKLFF. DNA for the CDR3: TGTGCCAGCAGCTTATCGGGGGCACGGGCTAATGAAAAACTGTTTTTT.

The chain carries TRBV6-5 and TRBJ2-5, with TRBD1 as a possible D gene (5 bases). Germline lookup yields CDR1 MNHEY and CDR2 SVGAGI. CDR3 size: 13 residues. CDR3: CITSSGRGETQYF. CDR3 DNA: TGTATCACCTCATCTGGTAGGGGAGAGACCCAGTACTTC.

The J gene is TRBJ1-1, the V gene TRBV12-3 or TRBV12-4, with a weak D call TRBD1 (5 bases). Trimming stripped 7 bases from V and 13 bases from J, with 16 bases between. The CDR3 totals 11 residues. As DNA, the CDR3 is TGTGCCAGCAACCTAGGGACCCAAAGTTTCTTT. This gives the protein CASNLGTQSFF.

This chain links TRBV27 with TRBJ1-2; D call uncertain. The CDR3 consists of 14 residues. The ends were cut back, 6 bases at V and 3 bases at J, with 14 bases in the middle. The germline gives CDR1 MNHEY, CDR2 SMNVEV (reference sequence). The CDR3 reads CASSSGRVDYGYTF. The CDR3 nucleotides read TGTGCCAGCAGCTCGGGAAGGGTGGACTATGGCTACACCTTC.

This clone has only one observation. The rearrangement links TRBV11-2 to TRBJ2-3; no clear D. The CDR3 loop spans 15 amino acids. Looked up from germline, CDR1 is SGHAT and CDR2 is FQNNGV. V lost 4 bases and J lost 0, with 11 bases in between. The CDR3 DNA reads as TGTGCCAGCAGCTACCAAGACCCTAGCACAGATACGCAGTATTTT. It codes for CASSYQDPSTDTQYF.

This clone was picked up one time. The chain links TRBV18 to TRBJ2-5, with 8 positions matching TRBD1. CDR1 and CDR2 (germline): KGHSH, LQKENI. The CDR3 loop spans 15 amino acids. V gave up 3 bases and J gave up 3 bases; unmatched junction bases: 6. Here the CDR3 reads CASSPRTGSKETQYF. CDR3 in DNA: TGTGCCAGCTCACCGCGGACAGGGAGTAAAGAGACCCAGTACTTC.

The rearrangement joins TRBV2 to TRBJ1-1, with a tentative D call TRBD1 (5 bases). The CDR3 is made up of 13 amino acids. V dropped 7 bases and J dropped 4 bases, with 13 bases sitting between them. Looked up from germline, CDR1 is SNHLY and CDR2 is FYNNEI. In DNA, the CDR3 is TGTGCCAGCAAGGGAGGGGAGGTCACTGAAGCTTTCTTT. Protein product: CASKGGEVTEAFF.

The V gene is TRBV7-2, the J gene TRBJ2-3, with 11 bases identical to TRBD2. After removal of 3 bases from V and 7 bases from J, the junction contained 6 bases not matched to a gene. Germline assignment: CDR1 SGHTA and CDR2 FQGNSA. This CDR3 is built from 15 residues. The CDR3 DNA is TGTGCCAGCAGCTTTATAGCGGGGGGGGAGCATACGCAGTATTTT. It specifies CASSFIAGGEHTQYF.

The CDR3 region has the DNA TGTGCCAGTAGTCCAGAGTCGCCCACAGGGAAATCCACTGAAGCTTTCTTT. This codes for CASSPESPTGKSTEAFF. The V and J genes are TRBV19 and TRBJ1-1; possible D gene TRBD1, 6 bases. Between the trimmed V and J ends, which lost 5 bases and 4 bases, there was a span of 23 bases. This CDR3 has 17 amino acids. Germline V gene data show CDR1 as LNHDA and CDR2 as SQIVND (reference sequence).